This T cell receptor (beta chain) was sequenced during a study of T cells in Graves' hyperthyroidism and ophthalmopathy. The authors obtained PBMCs from about 9 ml of fresh peripheral blood. Concerning this clonotype: The antigen is not known.

Germline CDR1 is SGHNT and CDR2 is YYREEE (reference sequence). V lost 4 bases to trimming and J lost 5 bases; unmatched junction nucleotides: 8. The CDR3 has 14 residues. General study findings and limits: Peripheral blood also featured most of the thyroid clonotypes expanded above 0.001. Ophthalmopathy and stable hyperthyroidism were separated by a 13 V-J model.

Template material for amplifying TCR beta CDR3 regions consisted of RNA transcripts. The HTBI primer set was used in a first-round RT-PCR of the TCR CDR3. Via MiXCR, TCRdb re-called the multiplex PCR reads, giving one row per CDR3 protein. The repertoire has about 560,000 distinct CDR3 sequences, less than 15% of them found once; the top ten carry approximately 15%. The TCR was taken from a woman aged 35 to 49 with Graves' hyperthyroidism. The rearrangement uses TRBV5-4 and TRBJ1-2, with 7 bases lining up with TRBD1. The specimen was blood. The CDR3 loop is CASSPRDSDYGYTF. Here the CDR3 DNA reads TGTGCCAGCAGCCCCCGGGACAGCGATTATGGCTACACCTTC.